Following are 31 T cell receptor beta chains from one sample sequenced in a study of identical twins. Each CDR3 protein is one row after TCRdb ran MiXCR on the 5' RACE reads. The sample has a few hundred thousand distinct CDR3 sequences, 8.5% to 10% seen once; the top ten hold approximately 8.9%. The sequenced sample consisted of naive T cells sorted from blood. The source is a woman aged 45-60 years in good health.

This clonotype came up a few times. This chain links TRBV3-1 with TRBJ1-1; D ambiguous. CDR3 length: 13 amino acids. The V end was cut by 1 base, the J end by 5 bases, with 8 bases between. CDR1 LGHDT and CDR2 YNNKEL come from the germline V gene (reference sequence). The CDR3 here is CASSQVVKTEAFF. In DNA, the CDR3 is TGTGCCAGCAGCCAAGTTGTAAAGACTGAAGCTTTCTTT.

In this sample, this clonotype turned up a few times. The chain has TRBV20-1 and TRBJ1-4; D not resolved. CDR1 DFQATT and CDR2 SNEGSKA come from the germline V gene (reference sequence). The CDR3 sequence is 16 residues long. Trimming took off 2 bases at V and 3 bases at J, with 16 bases between the two ends. As DNA, the CDR3 is TGCAGTGCTAGATTCCACTCCATCTGGCCTAATGAAAAACTGTTTTTT. Translation gives CSARFHSIWPNEKLFF.

In its sample, this clonotype was seen many times. The rearrangement links TRBV5-1 to TRBJ2-7; D not certain. The length of the CDR3 is 13 residues. The V and J ends lost 4 bases and 3 bases respectively, with 11 bases between them. Per germline, CDR1 SGHRS and CDR2 YFSETQ. CDR3 sequence: CASSEAPFYEQYV. The CDR3 DNA reads as TGCGCCAGCAGCGAAGCGCCTTTCTACGAGCAGTACGTC.

This clonotype was seen repeatedly, ten times or more. The rearrangement uses TRBV7-8 and TRBJ2-7; D gene uncertain. Germline lookup yields CDR1 SGHVS and CDR2 FQNEAQ. Trimming stripped 3 bases from V and 2 bases from J, with 8 bases between. The CDR3 sequence is 13 residues long. This CDR3 reads CASSLALAYEQYV. The CDR3 DNA sequence: TGTGCCAGCAGCTTGGCCCTAGCCTACGAGCAGTACGTC.

Of note for this clonotype: A much larger clone sits a single nucleotide away, making a read error possible. It is likely a read error, because the conserved phenylalanine at the end of the CDR3 is missing. The V gene is TRBV29-1, the J gene TRBJ2-7; 8 bases map to TRBD2. The trim removed 7 bases at V and 2 bases at J, leaving 4 bases unmatched. CDR3 size: 12 residues. Germline assignment: CDR1 SQVTM and CDR2 ANQGSEA. CDR3: CSAREGPYEQYY. The CDR3 nucleotides read TGCAGCGCCCGGGAGGGCCCCTACGAGCAGTACTAC.

The chain carries TRBV27 and TRBJ2-7; D possibly corresponds to TRBD1 (5 bases). The length of the CDR3 is 14 residues. Germline V gene sequence: CDR1 MNHEY, CDR2 SMNVEV (reference sequence). The ends were cut back, 2 bases at V and 2 bases at J, with 10 bases in the middle. The CDR3 DNA is TGTGCCAGCAGTTTAAGGGGTGCCACCTACGAGCAGTACTTC. Protein: CASSLRGATYEQYF.

The CDR3 coding sequence is TGTGCCAGCCAAGGGGAGGGGGCACGAGCAGATACGCAGTATTTT. Protein: CASQGEGARADTQYF. V gene TRBV7-9 combines with J gene TRBJ2-3; D possibly uses TRBD1 or TRBD2 (7 bases each). Trimming stripped 8 bases from V and 4 bases from J, with 19 bases between. The V gene's germline CDR1 is SEHNR and CDR2 FQNEAQ (reference sequence). CDR3 length equals 15 residues.

This clonotype was picked up many times. The chain recombines TRBV5-1 with TRBJ1-3, with D tentatively TRBD1 (6 bases). The germline V and J ends were trimmed by 1 base and 7 bases, with 12 bases remaining between them. CDR1 SGHRS and CDR2 YFSETQ come from the germline V gene. CDR3 size: 14 residues. In nucleotides, the CDR3 is TGCGCCAGCAGCTTGAGGGGGGCGAAGAACACCATATATTTT. It translates to CASSLRGAKNTIYF.

This clonotype has a handful of counts. This chain joins TRBV20-1 and TRBJ2-1; D is undetermined. This CDR3 spans 14 amino acids. The V gene's germline CDR1 is DFQATT and CDR2 SNEGSKA (reference sequence). Trimming left V 6 bases short and J 0 bases short, with 12 bases between. DNA of the CDR3: TGCAGTGCCACCGCAGTGCTCTCCTACAATGAGCAGTTCTTC. Protein product: CSATAVLSYNEQFF.

This sequence joins TRBV2 and TRBJ2-5, with D unresolved. This CDR3 has 15 residues. Trimming cost V 7 bases and J 6 bases, with 21 bases left between them. From germline, CDR1 is SNHLY and CDR2 FYNNEI. CDR3 coding DNA: TGTGCCAGCAACGAACCCTTACAGCCTCGTAAGACCCAGTACTTC. Translation: CASNEPLQPRKTQYF.

This clonotype was seen at least ten times. The CDR3 DNA sequence: TGTGCCATCTCGGCCACTAGCGGGAAAAATGAGCAGTTCTTC. Its translation: CAISATSGKNEQFF. The chain carries TRBV10-3 and TRBJ2-1; 10 nucleotides align to TRBD2. The CDR3 contains 14 residues. With 8 bases clipped from V and 7 bases from J, the junction kept 8 bases outside the gene matches. Germline CDR1 ENHRY, CDR2 SYGVKD.

This clonotype was observed at least ten times. The chain links TRBV9 to TRBJ2-3, with D unresolved. Trimming stripped 4 bases from V and 6 bases from J, with 12 bases between. CDR3 size: 13 residues. Looked up from germline, CDR1 is SGDLS and CDR2 is YYNGEE. The CDR3 is CASSNDLRDTQYF. DNA for the CDR3: TGTGCCAGCAGCAATGACCTTCGGGATACGCAGTATTTT.

This chain uses TRBV2 with TRBJ2-7; D remains unclear. The length of the CDR3 is 10 residues. V was trimmed by 7 bases and J by 3 bases, leaving 4 bases between them. Germline V gene data show CDR1 as SNHLY and CDR2 as FYNNEI. The CDR3 sequence is CASTSYEQYF. CDR3 in DNA: TGTGCCAGCACTAGCTACGAGCAGTACTTC.

V usage is TRBV7-2 and J usage is TRBJ2-1, with D possibly TRBD2 on 5 matching bases. Trimming took off 4 bases at V and 0 bases at J, with 13 bases between the two ends. CDR1 is SGHTA, CDR2 FQGNSA, per germline. This CDR3 contains 16 residues. The CDR3 protein is CASSSRTGSSYNEQFF. CDR3 coding DNA: TGTGCCAGCAGCTCTCGGACTGGAAGCTCCTACAATGAGCAGTTCTTC.

The sample holds a few counts of this clonotype. The chain recombines TRBV6-5 with TRBJ1-2; 7 bases map to TRBD1. CDR1 and CDR2 from the germline V gene are MNHEY and SVGAGI. J lost 2 bases, V lost 7 bases, and 13 bases had no gene match. This CDR3 contains 16 residues. The CDR3 DNA follows: TGTGCCAGCAAAGATGAATACAGGGGTTCCAACTATGGCTACACCTTC. Encoded protein: CASKDEYRGSNYGYTF.

This clonotype was observed a handful of times. V and J are TRBV20-1 and TRBJ2-7; 8 bases line up with TRBD2. Germline lookup yields CDR1 DFQATT and CDR2 SNEGSKA (reference sequence). V gave up 6 bases and J gave up 3 bases; unmatched junction bases: 10. The CDR3 covers 14 residues. In DNA, the CDR3 is TGCAGTGCACGGGAGGGGGGCAGAGACTACGAGCAGTACTTC. This codes for CSAREGGRDYEQYF.

This clonotype has only a few counts. The chain joins TRBV7-9 to TRBJ2-1; 9 bases agree with TRBD1. The germline gives CDR1 SEHNR, CDR2 FQNEAQ (reference sequence). The CDR3 covers 15 residues. V was pared by 5 bases and J by 6 bases, with 8 bases of the junction left unmatched. This CDR3 is CASSRTGTGINEQFF. The DNA of the CDR3 is TGTGCCAGCAGCAGAACCGGGACAGGGATCAATGAGCAGTTCTTC.

Here the CDR3 DNA reads TGCAGTGCTAGAGAGACAGGGACAAACACTGAAGCTTTCTTT. Protein sequence: CSARETGTNTEAFF. V gene TRBV20-1 combines with J gene TRBJ1-1; 7 bases map to TRBD1. Trimming cost V 0 bases and J 2 bases; bases outside gene matches: 3. Germline CDR1 reads DFQATT; CDR2 reads SNEGSKA (reference sequence). The length of the CDR3 is 14 residues.

This clonotype showed up many times. This sequence joins TRBV11-2 and TRBJ1-1; 7 bases line up with TRBD1. V was clipped by 4 bases and J by 10 bases; unmatched bases: 9. This CDR3 spans 13 amino acids. The germline gives CDR1 SGHAT, CDR2 FQNNGV. CDR3 protein: CASSSRQGFGAFF. As DNA, the CDR3 is TGTGCCAGCAGCTCGCGACAGGGTTTCGGAGCTTTCTTT.

The chain has TRBV7-6 and TRBJ1-3; 9 nucleotides align to TRBD1. This CDR3 spans 15 amino acids. V was pared by 5 bases and J by 8 bases, with 10 bases of the junction left unmatched. Germline V gene lookup returns CDR1 SGHVS and CDR2 FNYEAQ. Here the CDR3 reads CASSQGQGRADTIYF. As DNA, the CDR3 is TGTGCCAGCAGCCAGGGACAGGGTAGAGCAGACACCATATATTTT.

The table lists this clonotype with a few counts. The genes are TRBV28 and TRBJ2-1; weak D call: TRBD1 (7 bases). The CDR3 sequence is 14 residues long. Trimming removed 3 bases from V and 9 bases from J, with 15 bases in between. The germline V gene has CDR1 MDHEN and CDR2 SYDVKM. CDR3 protein: CASSFWRGQGEQFF. The CDR3 nucleotides are TGTGCCAGCAGTTTCTGGAGGGGGCAAGGTGAGCAGTTCTTC.

This clonotype was observed many times. J is TRBJ2-2 and V is TRBV12-3 or TRBV12-4, with D perhaps matching TRBD2 (5 bases). V was trimmed by 1 base and J by 9 bases, leaving 9 bases between them. The CDR3 is made up of 13 amino acids. The CDR3 coding sequence is TGTGCCAGCAGTTTAGGGGCTAGCCGGGAGCTGTTTTTT. Amino acids: CASSLGASRELFF.

This clonotype was observed at least ten times. The chain is built from TRBV4-2 and TRBJ2-7; 7 bases agree with TRBD2. Germline values: CDR1 LGHNA, CDR2 YNFKEQ. The CDR3 length is 14 residues. The V gene end was trimmed by 1 base and the J gene end by 4 bases; junction bases not matched to a gene: 4. This CDR3 is CASSQVGRSYEQYF. Written as DNA, the CDR3 is TGTGCCAGCAGCCAAGTCGGGAGGTCTTACGAGCAGTACTTC.

This clonotype was observed many times. The rearrangement uses TRBV28 and TRBJ2-3; D might be TRBD1 (6 bases). CDR3 size: 14 residues. The germline gives CDR1 MDHEN, CDR2 SYDVKM. Between the trimmed V and J ends, which lost 3 bases and 2 bases, there was a span of 9 bases. In nucleotides, the CDR3 is TGTGCCAGCAGTTTCTCAGGGGCCACAGATACGCAGTATTTT. Translation: CASSFSGATDTQYF.

CDR3 DNA: TGCGCCAGCAGCTTGGAGGGGGTCGAGCAGTACTTC. It is translated as CASSLEGVEQYF. This chain uses TRBV5-1 with TRBJ2-7, with D tentatively TRBD1 (6 bases). V gave up 0 bases and J gave up 6 bases, with 7 bases separating them. CDR3 length equals 12 residues. Germline values: CDR1 SGHRS, CDR2 YFSETQ.

At least ten counts were recorded for this clonotype. The CDR3 sequence is CASSFTGAPTNEQFF. CDR3 coding DNA: TGTGCCAGCAGCTTCACGGGAGCCCCAACCAATGAGCAGTTCTTC. This chain uses TRBV11-2 with TRBJ2-1, with TRBD2 as a possible D gene (6 bases). The length of the CDR3 is 15 residues. Between the trimmed V and J ends, which lost 3 bases and 6 bases, there was a span of 15 bases. Germline values: CDR1 SGHAT, CDR2 FQNNGV.

This clonotype was picked up many times. The genes are TRBV27 and TRBJ2-2; TRBD2 might be the D (6 bases). The ends were cut back, 6 bases at V and 2 bases at J, with 13 bases in the middle. CDR3 size: 15 residues. CDR1 is MNHEY, CDR2 SMNVEV, per germline (reference sequence). CDR3 amino acids: CASSREPGNTGELFF. The CDR3 coding sequence is TGTGCCAGCAGCCGGGAGCCGGGAAACACCGGGGAGCTGTTTTTT.

At least ten counts were recorded for this clonotype. The chain links TRBV9 to TRBJ1-2, with TRBD1 identical over 9 bases. CDR3 length: 16 residues. V trimming: 3 bases; J trimming: 8 bases; junction bases outside the gene matches: 14. Looked up from germline, CDR1 is SGDLS and CDR2 is YYNGEE. The CDR3 loop reads CASSDKRTGEQRGYTF. The CDR3 DNA sequence: TGTGCCAGCAGCGATAAAAGGACAGGGGAACAAAGGGGCTACACCTTC.

This clonotype was observed many times. This chain links TRBV6-2 or TRBV6-3 with TRBJ1-2; the D gene is possibly TRBD1 (5 bases). This CDR3 has 12 residues. Germline assignment: CDR1 MNHEY and CDR2 SVGEGT. With 8 bases removed from V and 6 bases from J, the gap between germline ends came to 13 bases. DNA for the CDR3: TGTGCCAGCCATACAGGAGTTCATGGCTACACCTTC. Amino acid sequence: CASHTGVHGYTF.

The chain joins TRBV7-6 to TRBJ2-5, with TRBD1 matching 9 bases. Germline values: CDR1 SGHVS, CDR2 FNYEAQ. CDR3 size: 16 residues. Germline trimming cut 2 bases from V and 5 bases from J; bases unmatched to any gene: 9. The CDR3 DNA reads TGTGCCAGCAGCTTACTCTCCGGGACAGGGTCGGAGACCCAGTACTTC. Translated, it gives CASSLLSGTGSETQYF. Variable domain in full (rest from reference TRBV7-6 and TRBJ2-5): GAGVSQSPRYKVTKRGQDVALRCDPISGHVSLYWYRQALGQGPEFLTYFNYEAQQDKSGLPNDRFSAERPEGSISTLTIQRTEQRDSAMYRCASSLLSGTGSETQYFGPGTRLLVL.

This sequence joins TRBV19 and TRBJ1-6, with a possible D match to TRBD1 (6 bases). V was clipped by 3 bases and J by 7 bases, with 10 bases between them. This CDR3 contains 14 residues. Germline V CDR1 and CDR2: LNHDA, SQIVND (reference sequence). DNA for the CDR3: TGTGCCAGTAGTATCAGGGGTCGGAATTCACCCCTCCACTTT. The encoded protein is CASSIRGRNSPLHF.